The 23 T cell receptor beta chains below were found in one sample sequenced in a study of blood T cell repertoires in COVID-19. TCRdb's table, derived via immunoSEQ multiplex PCR, lists solely in-frame clones and lacks some. The data show fewer than 250,000 clones, with 80% to 90% seen just once and approximately 10% held by the top ten. Material for sequencing was peripheral blood. The receptors shown here come from a man aged 50 or older with COVID-19, enrolled during active disease.

This chain connects TRBV5-1 to TRBJ2-7; D is perhaps TRBD2 (7 bases). The CDR3 runs to 15 residues. Trimming left V 0 bases short and J 6 bases short, with 16 bases between. Germline V gene lookup returns CDR1 SGHRS and CDR2 YFSETQ. The CDR3 DNA follows: TGCGCCAGCAGCTTGGACGGGGGGCTATCGGGCGAGCAGTACTTC. Protein product: CASSLDGGLSGEQYF. The full variable domain, with the rest looked up from reference TRBV5-1 and TRBJ2-7, is KAGVTQTPRYLIKTRGQQVTLSCSPISGHRSVSWYQQTPGQGLQFLFEYFSETQRNKGNFPGRFSGRQFSNSRSEMNVSTLELGDSALYLCASSLDGGLSGEQYFGPGTRLTVT.

The chain recombines TRBV5-1 with TRBJ2-7, with a weak D call TRBD1 (6 bases). The CDR3 extends over 16 amino acids. The germline CDR1 and CDR2 sequences are SGHRS and YFSETQ. V was cut by 0 bases and J by 5 bases, with 18 bases left in between. CDR3 loop: CASSLATGKGVDEQYF. Written as DNA, the CDR3 is TGCGCCAGCAGCTTGGCAACAGGGAAAGGTGTTGACGAGCAGTACTTC.

This clone was detected once. The chain recombines TRBV2 with TRBJ1-1, with D perhaps matching TRBD1 (6 bases). Trimming left V 7 bases short and J 1 base short, with 16 bases between. CDR1 is SNHLY, CDR2 FYNNEI, per germline. The CDR3 consists of 15 residues. Written as DNA, the CDR3 is TGTGCCAGCACCTTTCCGGGACATAAGAACACTGAAGCTTTCTTT. It encodes CASTFPGHKNTEAFF.

The chain is built from TRBV9 and TRBJ2-2, with 11 bases fitting TRBD1. Trimming removed 4 bases from V and 0 bases from J; junction bases left unmatched: 2. The CDR3 has 16 residues. CDR1 SGDLS and CDR2 YYNGEE come from the germline V gene. This CDR3 is CASSQGQGANTGELFF. In nucleotides, the CDR3 is TGTGCCAGCAGCCAGGGACAGGGGGCGAACACCGGGGAGCTGTTTTTT. Complete variable domain (other parts from reference TRBV9 and TRBJ2-2): DSGVTQTPKHLITATGQRVTLRCSPRSGDLSVYWYQQSLDQGLQFLIQYYNGEERAKGNILERFSAQQFPDLHSELNLSSLELGDSALYFCASSQGQGANTGELFFGEGSRLTVL.

This chain joins TRBV19 and TRBJ1-2; D may be TRBD1 (6 bases). The ends were cut back, 4 bases at V and 4 bases at J, with 10 bases in the middle. Germline V gene data show CDR1 as LNHDA and CDR2 as SQIVND (reference sequence). The CDR3 consists of 13 residues. The CDR3 coding sequence is TGTGCCAGTAGTACGACAGGTATCTATGGCTACACCTTC. Protein sequence: CASSTTGIYGYTF.

The V gene is TRBV9, the J gene TRBJ1-1; TRBD1 matches at 7 bases. CDR1 and CDR2 from the germline V gene are SGDLS and YYNGEE. V lost 2 bases to trimming and J lost 0 bases; unmatched junction nucleotides: 1. CDR3 length equals 14 residues. The CDR3 region has the DNA TGTGCCAGCAGCGTCGGACAGGTGAACACTGAAGCTTTCTTT. Translated, it gives CASSVGQVNTEAFF.

CDR3 coding DNA: TGCAGTTGGGAGCGACAGGTCAACACTGAAGCTTTCTTT. Protein product: CSWERQVNTEAFF. V is TRBV29-1 and J is TRBJ1-1; TRBD1 might be the D (6 bases). The CDR3 extends over 13 amino acids. Germline V gives CDR1 SQVTM, CDR2 ANQGSEA.

The chain links TRBV10-2 to TRBJ2-7, with TRBD1 matching over 9 bases. Germline CDR1 and CDR2: WSHSY and SAAADI. The CDR3 has 15 amino acids. Germline trimming cut 10 bases from V and 1 base from J; bases unmatched to any gene: 11. CDR3 in DNA: TGCGCCACACGGGAATGGGGGACAGGGTCCTACGAGCAGTACTTC. Encoded protein: CATREWGTGSYEQYF.

The chain carries TRBV6-5 and TRBJ1-1; D call uncertain. There are 13 residues in the CDR3. Trimming removed 8 bases at V and 1 base at J, with 11 bases between. CDR1 is MNHEY, CDR2 SVGAGI, per germline. CDR3 nucleotides: TGTGCCAGCGGCGTGGGAGAGAACACTGAAGCTTTCTTT. It is translated as CASGVGENTEAFF.

The chain links TRBV28 to TRBJ1-3; D is uncertain. V was shortened by 4 bases and J by 2 bases, with 6 bases between the two germline ends. The length of the CDR3 is 13 residues. CDR1 is MDHEN and CDR2 is SYDVKM in the germline V gene. CDR3 sequence: CASSSRTGNTIYF. The CDR3 DNA is TGTGCCAGCAGTTCCAGAACTGGAAACACCATATATTTT.

This clone was picked up a small number of times. The chain carries TRBV6-1 and TRBJ1-2, with D uncertain. Germline V gives CDR1 MNHNS, CDR2 SASEGT. This CDR3 comprises 15 residues. Trimming left V 1 base short and J 4 bases short, with 13 bases between. The CDR3 DNA is TGTGCCAGCAGTGAAGGGCAGGATTTTGGCTATGGCTACACCTTC. Residues: CASSEGQDFGYGYTF.

This rearrangement joins TRBV27 to TRBJ1-1, with a weak D call TRBD1 (5 bases). Trimming left V 2 bases short and J 4 bases short, with 11 bases between. CDR1 and CDR2 (germline): MNHEY, SMNVEV (reference sequence). CDR3 length equals 14 residues. The CDR3 DNA is TGTGCCAGCAGTTTAAGAGGCGGGACCACTGAAGCTTTCTTT. Translated, it gives CASSLRGGTTEAFF.

This clone appeared a few times. J is TRBJ2-7 and V is TRBV12-5; possibly TRBD2 for D (6 bases). The CDR3 totals 13 residues. Trimming took 1 base from V and 11 from J, leaving 15 bases between them. CDR1 is LGHNT and CDR2 is FRNRAP in the germline V gene. The CDR3 loop reads CASGLAESREKYF. The CDR3 DNA follows: TGTGCTAGTGGTTTGGCCGAATCGCGGGAAAAGTACTTC. Combining the CDR3 with reference TRBV12-5 and TRBJ2-7 gives the whole variable domain DARVTQTPRHKVTEMGQEVTMRCQPILGHNTVFWYRQTMMQGLELLAYFRNRAPLDDSGMPKDRFSAEMPDATLATLKIQPSEPRDSAVYFCASGLAESREKYFGPGTRLTVT.

The V and J genes are TRBV2 and TRBJ1-6; TRBD1 is a possible D gene (5 bases). The germline V and J ends were trimmed by 1 base and 11 bases, with 15 bases remaining between them. CDR3 size: 15 residues. Germline CDR1 and CDR2: SNHLY and FYNNEI. This chain's CDR3 is CASSEGGPQTAPLHF. In DNA, the CDR3 is TGTGCCAGCAGTGAAGGTGGCCCCCAGACAGCACCCCTCCACTTT.

V is TRBV5-5 and J is TRBJ1-5, with TRBD1 matching over 8 bases. V shed 4 bases and J 6 bases; nucleotides not matched to a gene: 9. Germline V CDR1 and CDR2: SGHKS, YYEKEE (reference sequence). CDR3 size: 15 residues. DNA for the CDR3: TGTGCCAGCAGCCCCAGGGGGCTAGGGGGTCAGCCCCAGCATTTT. Protein: CASSPRGLGGQPQHF.

CDR3 nucleotides: TGTGCCAGCAGGCCCGGGACAGTGCCTTCACCCCTCCACTTT. Its translation is CASRPGTVPSPLHF. The chain uses TRBV6-5 and TRBJ1-6; 7 bases line up with TRBD1. The CDR3 loop spans 14 amino acids. With V trimmed by 6 bases and J by 9 bases, 8 bases remained unmatched. Germline V lookup: CDR1 MNHEY, CDR2 SVGAGI.

The chain employs TRBV7-9 and TRBJ1-1; 10 nucleotides match TRBD1. From germline, CDR1 is SEHNR and CDR2 FQNEAQ (reference sequence). V shed 5 bases, J shed 7 bases, and the junction held 1 base outside the gene matches. The CDR3 sequence is 12 residues long. In DNA form, the CDR3 reads TGTGCCAGCAGCGGGACAGGGGTTGAAGCTTTCTTT. Protein sequence: CASSGTGVEAFF.

The V and J genes are TRBV1 and TRBJ2-3; the table's D call TRBD2 went unverified against the DNA. TRBV1 is recorded as a pseudogene. This CDR3 is 17 amino acids long. The CDR3 loop reads CTSSQDGSEPSTDTQYF. CDR3 in DNA: TGCACCAGCAGCCAAGATGGAAGCGAGCCCAGCACAGATACGCAGTATTTT.

The chain uses TRBV7-2 and TRBJ1-6; maybe TRBD1 (6 bases). Trimming cost V 5 bases and J 2 bases, with 22 bases left between them. The length of the CDR3 is 19 residues. The germline V gene encodes CDR1 SGHTA and CDR2 FQGNSA. The CDR3 coding sequence is TGTGCCAGCAGCCTCACGAGGGACACCCCGCGTACCTATAATTCACCCCTCCACTTT. This codes for CASSLTRDTPRTYNSPLHF.

The V call is TRBV27, the J call TRBJ2-1; maybe TRBD1 (6 bases). CDR3 length equals 14 residues. Germline assignment: CDR1 MNHEY and CDR2 SMNVEV (reference sequence). Trimming left V 6 bases short and J 9 bases short, with 18 bases between. The CDR3 region has the DNA TGTGCCAGCAGAGAGCAAAACAGGGTGGGTGAGCAGTTCTTC. Encoded protein: CASREQNRVGEQFF.

This clone was counted a few times. V is TRBV6-5 and J is TRBJ2-7, with 8 bases identical to TRBD1. V was clipped by 4 bases and J by 2 bases; unmatched bases: 10. The CDR3 length is 16 residues. Germline CDR1 MNHEY, CDR2 SVGAGI. The CDR3 DNA follows: TGTGCCAGCAGTTTAAACCCAGGGGGCGTCCCCTACGAGCAGTACTTC. Translating it yields CASSLNPGGVPYEQYF.

The chain uses TRBV6-5 and TRBJ2-2; the match to TRBD2 covers 7 bases. V lost 0 bases to trimming and J lost 6 bases; unmatched junction nucleotides: 4. The CDR3 is 15 residues long. Germline CDR1 and CDR2: MNHEY and SVGAGI. CDR3 sequence reads: CASSYSAGVAGELFF. The CDR3 nucleotides are TGTGCCAGCAGTTACTCGGCGGGGGTTGCCGGGGAGCTGTTTTTT.

The CDR3 nucleotides are TGTGCCATCAGTGAGTCTCAAGGGGGAGATACGCAGTATTTT. As protein: CAISESQGGDTQYF. V is TRBV10-3 and J is TRBJ2-3, with D possibly TRBD1 on 6 matching bases. V shed 0 bases and J shed 5 bases, with 9 bases lying between them. The CDR3 is made up of 14 amino acids. Germline loops: CDR1 ENHRY, CDR2 SYGVKD.